These 22 T cell receptor beta chains share one sample of origin, sequenced in a study of cytomegalovirus exposure and HLA in healthy donors. Researchers ran the PCR with 60 Vbeta and 13 Jbeta primers. Using immunoSEQ multiplex PCR, the repertoire was profiled, and TCRdb retains in-frame clones only, with some absent. The profile shows 120,000 or so clones, roughly 80% of them singletons. Sequenced sample: PBMCs. Source of these receptors: a female donor in good health and CMV-seronegative.

A few counts support this clone. CDR3 loop: CASSESWGGGETQYF. DNA of the CDR3: TGCGCCAGCAGTGAGTCGTGGGGGGGAGGAGAGACCCAGTACTTC. This chain links TRBV10-1 with TRBJ2-5; 7 nucleotides match TRBD2. CDR1 and CDR2 from the germline V gene are WNHNN and SYGVQD (reference sequence). J gave up 4 bases and V 0 bases, and 5 bases lay outside the gene matches. CDR3 length equals 15 residues.

The genes are TRBV7-6 and TRBJ1-1; D ambiguous. CDR1 is SGHVS and CDR2 is FNYEAQ in the germline V gene. V was cut by 2 bases and J by 13 bases, with 17 bases left in between. The CDR3 spans 13 residues. This CDR3 reads CASSLLPVGSGFF. The CDR3 DNA reads TGTGCCAGCAGCTTACTTCCCGTCGGGTCGGGTTTCTTT.

This chain uses TRBV7-3 with TRBJ2-1; weak D call: TRBD2 (5 bases). The CDR3 is 14 amino acids. Deletions cut 3 bases from V and 2 bases from J, with 8 bases between. Germline CDR1 reads SGHTA; CDR2 reads FQGTGA. In DNA, the CDR3 is TGTGCCAGCAGCTTTTCCGGGACCTACAATGAGCAGTTCTTC. Translation: CASSFSGTYNEQFF.

V and J are TRBV4-1 and TRBJ1-3, with TRBD1 as a possible D gene (5 bases). Trimming left V 4 bases short and J 1 base short, with 11 bases between. The CDR3 has 15 amino acids. Germline lookup yields CDR1 MGHRA and CDR2 YSYEKL. The CDR3 is CASSLVGGSGNTIYF. CDR3 in DNA: TGCGCCAGCAGCCTTGTGGGGGGATCTGGAAACACCATATATTTT.

The chain combines TRBV28 with TRBJ2-3; 9 nucleotides match TRBD2. The CDR3 spans 18 residues. Germline assignment: CDR1 MDHEN and CDR2 SYDVKM. Trimming took 5 bases from V and 0 from J; bases not matched to a gene: 12. The CDR3 is CASSQTIGTSLSTDTQYF. CDR3 nucleotide sequence: TGTGCCAGCAGTCAGACGATCGGGACTAGCCTAAGCACAGATACGCAGTATTTT.

The V gene is TRBV28, the J gene TRBJ1-2; perhaps TRBD1 as D (6 bases). There are 12 residues in the CDR3. The ends were cut back, 5 bases at V and 2 bases at J, with 6 bases in the middle. Germline CDR1 MDHEN, CDR2 SYDVKM. CDR3 region: CASSQGNYGYTF. CDR3 coding DNA: TGTGCCAGCAGTCAGGGGAACTATGGCTACACCTTC.

This clone was seen once. The chain uses TRBV11-2 and TRBJ2-7, with 7 bases aligning to TRBD1. The CDR3 spans 15 residues. Germline CDR1 is SGHAT and CDR2 is FQNNGV. V trimming: 1 base; J trimming: 3 bases; junction bases outside the gene matches: 6. In nucleotides, the CDR3 is TGTGCCAGCAGCTTAGCTCGACAGGGTTTCTACGAGCAGTACTTC. Translating gives CASSLARQGFYEQYF.

V and J are TRBV28 and TRBJ1-2; 9 bases are shared with TRBD1. CDR3 length: 15 amino acids. Germline CDR1 and CDR2: MDHEN and SYDVKM. V was clipped by 1 base and J by 6 bases; unmatched bases: 6. CDR3 in amino acids: CASSLSTGGANGYTF. The CDR3 nucleotides read TGTGCCAGCAGTTTATCTACAGGGGGCGCGAATGGCTACACCTTC.

V gene TRBV6-5 combines with J gene TRBJ1-6; the match to TRBD1 covers 8 bases. This CDR3 spans 14 amino acids. With 6 bases clipped from V and 11 bases from J, the junction kept 9 bases outside the gene matches. From germline, CDR1 is MNHEY and CDR2 SVGAGI. CDR3 residues: CASSTDTTGAPLHF. As DNA, the CDR3 is TGTGCCAGCAGCACAGACACGACAGGGGCACCCCTCCACTTT.

This chain links TRBV30 with TRBJ1-4, with D perhaps TRBD1 (5 bases). CDR3 length equals 11 residues. Trimming stripped 7 bases from V and 12 bases from J, with 15 bases between. CDR1 and CDR2 from the germline V gene are GTSNPN and SVGIG (reference sequence). CDR3 sequence (DNA): TGTGCCTCCGGTTTCAGGGCGGAACTGTTTTTT. Translation gives CASGFRAELFF.

The CDR3 reads CASSLAGTSGTYNEQFF. The CDR3 coding sequence is TGTGCCAGCAGTTTAGCCGGGACTAGCGGGACTTACAATGAGCAGTTCTTC. The gene calls are TRBV28 and TRBJ2-1, with 13 bases lining up with TRBD2. This CDR3 spans 17 amino acids. J lost 4 bases, V lost 2 bases, and 5 bases had no gene match. The V gene's germline CDR1 is MDHEN and CDR2 SYDVKM.

This clone was seen only a few times. This sequence joins TRBV5-1 and TRBJ1-2; D perhaps matches TRBD1 (5 bases). The CDR3 loop spans 15 amino acids. Germline V CDR1 and CDR2: SGHRS, YFSETQ. The germline V and J ends were trimmed by 0 bases and 6 bases, with 15 bases remaining between them. The CDR3 region is CASSLGMEGLDGYTF. DNA of the CDR3: TGCGCCAGCAGCTTGGGGATGGAGGGACTCGATGGCTACACCTTC.

V gene TRBV29-1 combines with J gene TRBJ1-2; possibly TRBD1 for D (6 bases). CDR3 length equals 14 residues. Between the trimmed V and J ends, which lost 3 bases and 2 bases, there was a span of 13 bases. Germline values: CDR1 SQVTM, CDR2 ANQGSEA. This CDR3 reads CSVDAAQGNYGYTF. For the CDR3, the DNA is TGCAGCGTTGATGCGGCCCAGGGGAACTATGGCTACACCTTC.

This clone was seen only a few times. The chain recombines TRBV19 with TRBJ2-2; D possibly corresponds to TRBD2 (5 bases). There are 17 residues in the CDR3. The germline CDR1 and CDR2 sequences are LNHDA and SQIVND (reference sequence). Trimming stripped 4 bases from V and 5 bases from J, with 20 bases between. The CDR3, as DNA: TGTGCCAGTAGTACGTGGTGGGGAACAGAGGGAACCGGGGAGCTGTTTTTT. Its protein product is CASSTWWGTEGTGELFF.

This clone has a handful of counts. The rearrangement joins TRBV5-4 to TRBJ1-2, with unresolved D. Germline assignment: CDR1 SGHNT and CDR2 YYREEE (reference sequence). The CDR3 is made up of 15 amino acids. The V and J ends lost 3 bases and 4 bases respectively, with 16 bases between them. The CDR3 spells CASSSQVAPLYGYTF. CDR3 nucleotides: TGTGCCAGCAGCTCTCAAGTGGCCCCCCTCTATGGCTACACCTTC.

In regard to this clone: Distinct nucleotide sequences in the sample also encode this CDR3. V usage is TRBV21-1 and J usage is TRBJ2-2; the table's D gene call, TRBD2, was not cross checked with the DNA. TRBV21-1 is designated a pseudogene. This CDR3 contains 16 residues. For the CDR3, the DNA is TGTGCCAGCAGCACCCGAGGCGGGATAGACACCGGGGAGCTGTTCTTT. Translating it yields CASSTRGGIDTGELFF.

The rearrangement joins TRBV7-9 to TRBJ1-5; TRBD1 is a possible D gene (5 bases). The CDR3 length is 16 residues. The V gene's germline CDR1 is SEHNR and CDR2 FQNEAQ (reference sequence). The V gene lost 4 bases and the J gene lost 5 bases, with 18 bases spanning the gap. CDR3 protein: CASSSAGTTLHQPQHF. The CDR3 region has the DNA TGTGCCAGCAGCTCGGCCGGGACTACTTTGCATCAGCCCCAGCATTTT.

This CDR3 reads CASSLTTPPLEQYF. The CDR3 DNA follows: TGTGCCAGCAGTTTAACGACACCCCCCCTCGAGCAGTACTTC. V and J are TRBV27 and TRBJ2-7, with D unclear. Per the germline V gene, CDR1 is MNHEY and CDR2 is SMNVEV (reference sequence). Trimming pared 2 bases from V and 6 bases from J, leaving 14 bases between. The CDR3 has 14 amino acids.

The CDR3 loop reads CASSLGDGGVGQYF. In DNA form, the CDR3 reads TGCGCCAGCAGCTTGGGTGACGGCGGCGTTGGGCAGTACTTC. This chain uses TRBV5-1 with TRBJ2-7; D ambiguous. V lost 0 bases, J lost 9 bases, and 16 bases lay in between. CDR1 and CDR2 from the germline V gene are SGHRS and YFSETQ. This CDR3 contains 14 residues.

The V and J genes are TRBV11-2 and TRBJ1-3; maybe TRBD1 (6 bases). This CDR3 spans 15 amino acids. V was cut by 2 bases and J by 3 bases, with 11 bases left in between. In germline, CDR1 is SGHAT, CDR2 FQNNGV. The CDR3: CASSLWGRGGNTIYF. The CDR3, as DNA: TGTGCCAGCAGCTTATGGGGGCGCGGTGGAAACACCATATATTTT.

The genes are TRBV20-1 and TRBJ2-5; D uncertain. The tail of the sequence fits TRBJ2-7 better, so the J call may be wrong. Germline loops: CDR1 DFQATT, CDR2 SNEGSKA (reference sequence). This CDR3 comprises 11 residues. The CDR3 region has the DNA TGCAGTGCTACGAGCATTTACGAGCAGTACTTC. It translates to CSATSIYEQYF.

This chain joins TRBV28 and TRBJ2-2; 8 bases line up with TRBD1. The CDR3 runs 15 residues. The V gene end was trimmed by 8 bases and the J gene end by 4 bases; junction bases not matched to a gene: 9. Germline V gene data show CDR1 as MDHEN and CDR2 as SYDVKM. The CDR3 DNA reads as TGTGCCAGCCTCCAGAGGACAGGGTCCACCGGGGAGCTGTTTTTT. Amino acids: CASLQRTGSTGELFF.